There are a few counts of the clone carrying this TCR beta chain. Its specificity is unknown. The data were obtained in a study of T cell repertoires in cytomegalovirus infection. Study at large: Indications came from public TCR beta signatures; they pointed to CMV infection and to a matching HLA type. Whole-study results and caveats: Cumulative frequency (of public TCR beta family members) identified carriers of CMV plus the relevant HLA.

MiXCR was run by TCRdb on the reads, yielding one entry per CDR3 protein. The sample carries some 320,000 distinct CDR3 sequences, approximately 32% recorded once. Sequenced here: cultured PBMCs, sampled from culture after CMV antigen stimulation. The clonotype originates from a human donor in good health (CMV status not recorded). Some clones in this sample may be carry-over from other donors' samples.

The DNA for the CDR3 is TGTGCCAGCAGCTTAGCCCGGACAGGGGGGAATTCACCCCTCCACTTT. Translated, it gives CASSLARTGGNSPLHF. V usage is TRBV7-9 and J usage is TRBJ1-6; 10 nucleotides agree with TRBD1. The CDR3 is 16 residues long. CDR1 and CDR2 (germline): SEHNR, FQNEAQ (reference sequence). J gave up 7 bases and V 0 bases, and 3 bases lay outside the gene matches.